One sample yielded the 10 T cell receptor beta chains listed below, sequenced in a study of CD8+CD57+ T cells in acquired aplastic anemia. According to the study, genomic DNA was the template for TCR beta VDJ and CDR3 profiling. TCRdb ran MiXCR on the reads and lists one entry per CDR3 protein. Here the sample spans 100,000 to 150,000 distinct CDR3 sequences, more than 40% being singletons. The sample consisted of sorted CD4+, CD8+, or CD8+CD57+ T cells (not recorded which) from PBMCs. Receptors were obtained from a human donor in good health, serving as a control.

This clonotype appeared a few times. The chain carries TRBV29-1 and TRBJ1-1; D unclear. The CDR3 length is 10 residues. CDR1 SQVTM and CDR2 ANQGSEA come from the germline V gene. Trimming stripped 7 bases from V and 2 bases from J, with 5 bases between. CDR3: CSGGNTEAFF. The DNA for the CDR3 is TGCAGCGGGGGAAACACTGAAGCTTTCTTT.

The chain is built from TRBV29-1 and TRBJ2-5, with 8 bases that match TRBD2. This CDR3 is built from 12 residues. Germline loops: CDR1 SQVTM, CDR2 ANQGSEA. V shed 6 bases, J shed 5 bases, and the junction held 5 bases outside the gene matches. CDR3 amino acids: CSVLAGRETQYF. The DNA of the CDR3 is TGCAGCGTCTTAGCGGGACGGGAGACCCAGTACTTC.

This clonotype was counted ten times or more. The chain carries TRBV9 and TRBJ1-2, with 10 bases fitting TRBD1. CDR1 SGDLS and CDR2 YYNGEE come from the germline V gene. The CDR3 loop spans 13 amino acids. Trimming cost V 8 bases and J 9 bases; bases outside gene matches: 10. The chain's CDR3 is CASGTGTGESYTF. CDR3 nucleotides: TGTGCCAGTGGGACCGGGACAGGGGAAAGCTACACCTTC.

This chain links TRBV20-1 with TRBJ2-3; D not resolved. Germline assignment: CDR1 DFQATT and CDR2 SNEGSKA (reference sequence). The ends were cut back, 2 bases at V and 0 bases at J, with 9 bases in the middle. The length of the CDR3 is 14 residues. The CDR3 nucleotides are TGCAGTGCTAGAAACCCTGGCAGCACAGATACGCAGTATTTT. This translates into CSARNPGSTDTQYF.

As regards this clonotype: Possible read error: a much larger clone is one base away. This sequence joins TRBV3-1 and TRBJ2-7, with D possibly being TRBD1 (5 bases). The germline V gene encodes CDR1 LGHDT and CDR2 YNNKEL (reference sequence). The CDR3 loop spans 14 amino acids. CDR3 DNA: TGTGCCAGCAGTCGGCCAGGGCTCTCCTACGAGCAGCACTTC. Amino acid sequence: CASSRPGLSYEQHF.

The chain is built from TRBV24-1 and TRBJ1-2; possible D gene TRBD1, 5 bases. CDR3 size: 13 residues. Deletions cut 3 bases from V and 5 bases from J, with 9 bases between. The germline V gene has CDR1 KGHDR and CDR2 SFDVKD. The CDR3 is CATSDPTVYGYTF. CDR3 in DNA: TGTGCCACCAGTGATCCGACAGTGTATGGCTACACCTTC.

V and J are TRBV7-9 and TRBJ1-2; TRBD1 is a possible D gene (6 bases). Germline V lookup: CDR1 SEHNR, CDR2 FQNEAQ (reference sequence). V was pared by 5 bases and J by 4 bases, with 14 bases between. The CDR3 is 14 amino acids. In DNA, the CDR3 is TGTGCCAGCAGCGCGGTCAGGGGCGGCTATGGCTACACCTTC. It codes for CASSAVRGGYGYTF.

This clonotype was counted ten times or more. The CDR3: CASSLSWGGNTIYF. The CDR3 DNA reads as TGTGCCAGCAGTTTAAGTTGGGGTGGAAACACCATATATTTT. The chain employs TRBV28 and TRBJ1-3; no clear D. Between the trimmed V and J ends, which lost 2 bases and 3 bases, there was a span of 8 bases. Germline loops: CDR1 MDHEN, CDR2 SYDVKM. The CDR3 extends over 14 amino acids.

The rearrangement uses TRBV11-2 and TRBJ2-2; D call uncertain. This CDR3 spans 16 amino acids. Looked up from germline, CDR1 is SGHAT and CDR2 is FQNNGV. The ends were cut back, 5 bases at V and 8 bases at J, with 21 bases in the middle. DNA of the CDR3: TGTGCCAGCAGCACCAGCCTTATAGGGTATACGGGGGAGCTGTTTTTT. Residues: CASSTSLIGYTGELFF.

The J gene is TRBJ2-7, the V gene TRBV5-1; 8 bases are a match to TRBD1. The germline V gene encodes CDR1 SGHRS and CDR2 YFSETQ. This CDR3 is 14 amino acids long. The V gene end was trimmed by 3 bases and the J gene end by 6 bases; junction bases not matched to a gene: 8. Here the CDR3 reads CASSWRTGIGEQYF. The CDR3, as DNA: TGCGCCAGCAGCTGGCGGACAGGGATAGGCGAGCAGTACTTC.